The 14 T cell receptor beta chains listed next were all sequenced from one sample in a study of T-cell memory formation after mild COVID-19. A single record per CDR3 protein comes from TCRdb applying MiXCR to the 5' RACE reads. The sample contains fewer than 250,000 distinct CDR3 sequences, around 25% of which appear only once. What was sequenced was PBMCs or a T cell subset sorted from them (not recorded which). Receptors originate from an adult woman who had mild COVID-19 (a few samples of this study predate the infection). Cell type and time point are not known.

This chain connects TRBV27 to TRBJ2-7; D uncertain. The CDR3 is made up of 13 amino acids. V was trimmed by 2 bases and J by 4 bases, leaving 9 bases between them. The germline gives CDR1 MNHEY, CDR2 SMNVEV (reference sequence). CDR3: CASSLPPNYEQYF. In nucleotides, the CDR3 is TGTGCCAGCAGTTTACCTCCGAATTACGAGCAGTACTTC.

Here the CDR3 DNA reads TGCAGTGCTGGCCTAGCGGGTGTTGACAATGAGCAGTTCTTC. Amino acid sequence: CSAGLAGVDNEQFF. The chain employs TRBV20-1 and TRBJ2-1; 8 positions match TRBD2. CDR1 and CDR2 (germline): DFQATT, SNEGSKA (reference sequence). The CDR3 runs 14 residues. The junction had 8 bases not matched to a gene; V was cut back by 5 bases and J by 5 bases.

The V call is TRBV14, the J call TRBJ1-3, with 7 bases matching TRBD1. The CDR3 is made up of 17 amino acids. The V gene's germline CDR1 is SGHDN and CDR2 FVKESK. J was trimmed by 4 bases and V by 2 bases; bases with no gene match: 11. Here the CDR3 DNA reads TGTGCCAGCAGCCAATTCAGGGGGTCGCGACCCGGAAACACCATATATTTT. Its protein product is CASSQFRGSRPGNTIYF.

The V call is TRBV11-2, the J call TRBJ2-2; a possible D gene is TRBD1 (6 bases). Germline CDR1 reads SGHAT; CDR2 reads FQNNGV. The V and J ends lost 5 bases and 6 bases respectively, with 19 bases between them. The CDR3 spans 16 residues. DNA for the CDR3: TGTGCCAGCAGCCCACAGGGTAGCGCAGAGGCCGGGGAGCTGTTTTTT. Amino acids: CASSPQGSAEAGELFF.

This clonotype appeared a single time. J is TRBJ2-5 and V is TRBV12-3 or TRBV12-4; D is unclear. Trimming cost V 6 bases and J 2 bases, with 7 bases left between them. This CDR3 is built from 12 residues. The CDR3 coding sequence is TGTGCCAGCAGAAACGCACAAGAGACCCAGTACTTC. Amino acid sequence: CASRNAQETQYF.

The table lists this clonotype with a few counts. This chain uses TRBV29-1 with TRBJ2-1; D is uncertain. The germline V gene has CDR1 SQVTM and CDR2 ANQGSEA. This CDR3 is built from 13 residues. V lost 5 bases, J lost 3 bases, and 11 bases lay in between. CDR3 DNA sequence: TGCAGCGTTACGTGGGCCTACTACAATGAGCAGTTCTTC. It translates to CSVTWAYYNEQFF.

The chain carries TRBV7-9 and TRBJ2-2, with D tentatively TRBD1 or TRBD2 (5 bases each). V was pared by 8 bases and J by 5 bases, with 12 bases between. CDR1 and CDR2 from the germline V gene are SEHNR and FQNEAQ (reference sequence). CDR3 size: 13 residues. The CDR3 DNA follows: TGTGCCAGCCGATTGAGGGGAACCGGGGAGCTGTTTTTT. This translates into CASRLRGTGELFF.

CDR3 bases: TGCAGTGCTAGGGGGACAGAGTTCACCTATGGCTACACCTTC. This codes for CSARGTEFTYGYTF. This chain connects TRBV20-1 to TRBJ1-2; 7 positions match TRBD1. V shed 3 bases and J 4 bases; nucleotides not matched to a gene: 8. Germline values: CDR1 DFQATT, CDR2 SNEGSKA (reference sequence). This CDR3 comprises 14 residues.

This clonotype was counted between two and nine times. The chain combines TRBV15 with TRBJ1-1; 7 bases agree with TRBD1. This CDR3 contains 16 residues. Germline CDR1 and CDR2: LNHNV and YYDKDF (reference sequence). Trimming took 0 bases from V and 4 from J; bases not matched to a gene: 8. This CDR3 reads CATSRDRDSALTEAFF. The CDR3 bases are TGTGCCACCAGCAGAGACCGGGACAGCGCCCTCACTGAAGCTTTCTTT.

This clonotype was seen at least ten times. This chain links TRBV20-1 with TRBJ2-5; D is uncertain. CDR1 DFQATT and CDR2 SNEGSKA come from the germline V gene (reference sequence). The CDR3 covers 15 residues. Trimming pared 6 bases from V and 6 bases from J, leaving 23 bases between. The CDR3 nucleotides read TGCAGTGCCCAGAACGCGGAAGATTCAAAGCAGACCCAGTACTTC. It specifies CSAQNAEDSKQTQYF.

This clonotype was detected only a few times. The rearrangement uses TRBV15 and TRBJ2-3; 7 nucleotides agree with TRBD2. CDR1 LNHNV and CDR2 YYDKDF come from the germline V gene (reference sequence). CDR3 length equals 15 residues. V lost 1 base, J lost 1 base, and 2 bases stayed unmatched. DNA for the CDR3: TGTGCCACCAGCAGAGGGGCGGGAGGCACAGATACGCAGTATTTT. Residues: CATSRGAGGTDTQYF.

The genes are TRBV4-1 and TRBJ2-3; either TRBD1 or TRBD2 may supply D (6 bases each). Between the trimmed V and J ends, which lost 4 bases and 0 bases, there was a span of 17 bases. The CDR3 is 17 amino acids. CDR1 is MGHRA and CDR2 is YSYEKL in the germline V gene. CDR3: CASSPRDSGASTDTQYF. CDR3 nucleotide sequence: TGCGCCAGCAGCCCCCGCGATTCGGGGGCTAGCACAGATACGCAGTATTTT.

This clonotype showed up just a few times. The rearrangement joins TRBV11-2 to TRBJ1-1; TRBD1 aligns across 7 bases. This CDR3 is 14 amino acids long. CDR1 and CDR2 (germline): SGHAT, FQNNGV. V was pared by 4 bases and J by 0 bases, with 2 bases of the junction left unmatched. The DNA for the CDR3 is TGTGCCAGCAGCTGGGGACAGTTGAACACTGAAGCTTTCTTT. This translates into CASSWGQLNTEAFF.

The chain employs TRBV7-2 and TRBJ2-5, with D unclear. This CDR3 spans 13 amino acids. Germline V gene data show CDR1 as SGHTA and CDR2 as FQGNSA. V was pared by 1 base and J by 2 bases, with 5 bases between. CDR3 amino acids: CASSLVRQETQYF. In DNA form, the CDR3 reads TGTGCCAGCAGCTTAGTCAGACAAGAGACCCAGTACTTC.